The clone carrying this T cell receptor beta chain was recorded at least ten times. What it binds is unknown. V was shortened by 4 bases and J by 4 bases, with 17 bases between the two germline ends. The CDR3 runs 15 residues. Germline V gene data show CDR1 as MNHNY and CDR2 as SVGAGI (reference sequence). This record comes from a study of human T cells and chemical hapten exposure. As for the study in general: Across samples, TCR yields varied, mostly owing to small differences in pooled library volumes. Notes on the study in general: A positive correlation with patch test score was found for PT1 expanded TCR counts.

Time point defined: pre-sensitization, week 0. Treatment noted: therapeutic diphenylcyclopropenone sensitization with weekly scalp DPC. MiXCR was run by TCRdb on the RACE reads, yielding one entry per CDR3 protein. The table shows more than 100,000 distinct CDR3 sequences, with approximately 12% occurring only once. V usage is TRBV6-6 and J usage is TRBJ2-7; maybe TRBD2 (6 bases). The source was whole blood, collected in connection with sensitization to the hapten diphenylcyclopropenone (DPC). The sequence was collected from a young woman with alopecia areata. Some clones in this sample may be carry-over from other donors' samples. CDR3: CASSSEGLVDYEQYF. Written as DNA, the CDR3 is TGTGCCAGCAGTTCGGAGGGGTTGGTGGATTACGAGCAGTACTTC.